These T cell receptor beta chains were read from a single sample in a study of control samples from healthy donors and cancer patients. Clones were sequenced by immunoSEQ multiplex PCR, and TCRdb holds only the in-frame ones, with some missing. The top ten clones hold 15% to 19% of a sample with approximately 80,000 clones, about nine tenths of them seen once. Sequencing was done on a sample of blood. The receptor set was obtained from a man aged 25-45 years in good health. CDR3s include the opening cysteine and the closing phenylalanine or tryptophan. A D gene is named only where the DNA matches it firmly. A clone size is listed for some rows: how often the clone was seen (once, few, many), or a class if it is expanded.

v_gene	d_gene	abundance	j_gene	CDR3nt	CDR3aa
TRBV7-2	TRBD1	NA	TRBJ1-5	TGTGCCAGCAGCTTAGACAGGGGTTTCTCTCAGCCCCAGCATTTT	CASSLDRGFSQPQHF
TRBV6-5	NA	NA	TRBJ1-2	TGTGCCAGCAGTTACTCGCAGGGCCTTAACTATGGCTACACCTTC	CASSYSQGLNYGYTF
TRBV4-1	NA	NA	TRBJ1-5	TGCGCCAGCAGCCAGGACAGACATAGCAATCAGCCCCAGCATTTT	CASSQDRHSNQPQHF
TRBV24-1	NA	NA	TRBJ1-1	TGTGCCTCCCGAGGGGGTCGGGGCAACACTGAAGCTTTCTTT	CASRGGRGNTEAFF
TRBV28	NA	once	TRBJ1-6	TGTGCCAGCAGTTTCGAAGGGTCAGGGTATAATTCACCCCTCCACTTT	CASSFEGSGYNSPLHF
TRBV30	NA	NA	TRBJ1-4	TGTGCCTGGAATCCGACAGGCCCTCTCGAAAAACTGTTTTTT	CAWNPTGPLEKLFF
TRBV11-3	NA	NA	TRBJ2-2	TGTGCCAGCAGCGCCCGGACGGGACACGGGGAGCTGTTTTTT	CASSARTGHGELFF
TRBV19	NA	few	TRBJ1-5	TGTGCTGGGGGGGTTGATCAGCCCCAGCATTTT	CAGGVDQPQHF
TRBV30	TRBD1	NA	TRBJ2-1	TGTGCCTGGAGAGGATCCGGGACAGGGTCCTGGAATGAGCAGTTCTTC	CAWRGSGTGSWNEQFF
TRBV7-9	NA	NA	TRBJ1-4	TGTGCCAGCAGTCCCATTACCGCCAATGAAAAACTGTTTTTT	CASSPITANEKLFF
TRBV3-1/TRBV3-2	NA	NA	TRBJ2-2	TGTGCCAGGGAAGGGACCGGGGAGCTGTTTTTT	CAREGTGELFF
TRBV4-1	NA	once	TRBJ1-6	TGCGCCAGCAGCCCCCCGGGCAGCACCAATTCACCCCTCCACTTT	CASSPPGSTNSPLHF
TRBV7-3	TRBD1	NA	TRBJ2-1	TGTGCCAGCAGCTTCGGACAGGGCTCCTACAATGAGCAGTTCTTC	CASSFGQGSYNEQFF
TRBV4-1	NA	NA	TRBJ2-7	TGCGCCAGCAGCCAATCAGGGGCGTGGGAGCAGTACTTC	CASSQSGAWEQYF
TRBV7-9	TRBD1	NA	TRBJ1-2	TGTGCCAGCAGCTTAACGGGACAGGGAACTAGTGGCTACACCTTC	CASSLTGQGTSGYTF
TRBV11-1	NA	few	TRBJ1-2	TGTGCCAGCAGCTTAGTCCCGGGCTGGAACTATGGCTACACCTTC	CASSLVPGWNYGYTF
TRBV13	NA	NA	TRBJ2-1	TGTGCCAGCACTCCGAACGTTGGGGGGGGCCTCCGATACAATGAGCAGTTCTTC	CASTPNVGGGLRYNEQFF
TRBV7-9	NA	NA	TRBJ1-5	TGTGCCAGCAGCTTAGGCCCATATCAGCCCCAGCATTTT	CASSLGPYQPQHF
TRBV7-7	NA	NA	TRBJ2-5	TGTGCTAGCAGCTACCAAGCAGCAGGCGAGACCCAGTACTTC	CASSYQAAGETQYF
TRBV23-1	TRBD1	NA	TRBJ2-7	TGCGCCAGCAGTCGAACCGGGACAGGCCAGAACGAGCAGTACTTC	CASSRTGTGQNEQYF
TRBV4-2	TRBD2	NA	TRBJ2-7	TGTGCCAGCAGCCAAGTAGGGGAGGGCCGGGACGAGCAGTACTTC	CASSQVGEGRDEQYF
TRBV9	TRBD2	NA	TRBJ2-2	TGTGCCAGCAGCGTACTCCTTTCACTAGCGGAGAACACCGGGGAGCTGTTTTTT	CASSVLLSLAENTGELFF
TRBV19	NA	NA	TRBJ1-1	TGTGCCAGTAGTGCTCAGCGGAAGAACACTGAAGCTTTCTTT	CASSAQRKNTEAFF
TRBV24-1	NA	NA	TRBJ1-2	TGTGCCACCAGTGATTTAGCTGAATCAAGATATGGCTACACCTTC	CATSDLAESRYGYTF
TRBV19	TRBD1	once	TRBJ1-2	TGTGCCACCACGGACAGGTTCTATGGCTACACCTTC	CATTDRFYGYTF
TRBV10-1	NA	NA	TRBJ1-2	TGCGCCAGCAGTGAGTCAGGGGGCTATGGCTACACCTTC	CASSESGGYGYTF
TRBV7-9	NA	NA	TRBJ1-2	TGTGCCAGCAGCCGGATCGAGCGGAACTATGGCTACACCTTC	CASSRIERNYGYTF
TRBV29-1	TRBD1	NA	TRBJ2-7	TGCAGCGTTATGACAGGGTGGGGAAACTACGAGCAGTACTTC	CSVMTGWGNYEQYF
TRBV2	TRBD1	NA	TRBJ1-4	TGTGCCAGCAGAGTTCAGGGGGTTGCTAATGAAAAACTGTTTTTT	CASRVQGVANEKLFF
TRBV7-9	TRBD1	NA	TRBJ2-5	TGTGCCAGCAGCCCTGGGGACAGGGGGCTTCAAGAGACCCAGTACTTC	CASSPGDRGLQETQYF
TRBV5-1	NA	NA	TRBJ2-3	TGCGCCAGCAGCTTGGTCAAGGGGTTTTCAGATACGCAGTATTTT	CASSLVKGFSDTQYF
TRBV5-4	TRBD1	NA	TRBJ2-5	TGTGCCAGCAGCTTACAGGACAGGGGGCCAGAGACCCAGTACTTC	CASSLQDRGPETQYF
TRBV2	NA	NA	TRBJ1-6	TGTGCCAGTCTTAGGGTTCATCCGAATTCACCCCTCCACTTT	CASLRVHPNSPLHF
TRBV6-2/TRBV6-3	TRBD2	NA	TRBJ2-1	TGTGCCAGCAGTTACTCGGTTAGCGGGTTGTTCTTC	CASSYSVSGLFF
TRBV18	TRBD1	NA	TRBJ2-7	TGTGCCAGCTCACCACCGGGGACAGGGGGCCTGGCGGGACGCTCCTACGAGCAGTACTTC	CASSPPGTGGLAGRSYEQYF
TRBV28	NA	NA	TRBJ1-2	TGTGCCAGCAGTTTATGGACAGACTATGGCTACACCTTC	CASSLWTDYGYTF
TRBV9	TRBD1	NA	TRBJ2-1	TGTGCCAGCAGCGTCGGACAGGATTACAATGAGCAGTTCTTC	CASSVGQDYNEQFF
TRBV5-1	NA	NA	TRBJ2-7	TGCGCCAGCAGCACACAGTCTACCTCCTACGAGCAGTACTTC	CASSTQSTSYEQYF
TRBV2	TRBD1	NA	TRBJ2-7	TGTGCCAGCGGTATTGGGACAGCCGCCTACGAGCAGTACTTC	CASGIGTAAYEQYF
TRBV28	NA	NA	TRBJ1-2	TGTGCCAGCAGTTTATTCCATGGACAGTCCTTCTCCGGAGGCTACACCTTC	CASSLFHGQSFSGGYTF
TRBV23-1	NA	NA	TRBJ2-7	TGCGCCAGCAGTCACCGGCAGGTTTACTACGAGCAGTACTTC	CASSHRQVYYEQYF
TRBV9	NA	NA	TRBJ1-1	TGTGCCAGCAGCAGCTCAAACACTGAAGCTTTCTTT	CASSSSNTEAFF
TRBV4-2	NA	NA	TRBJ1-1	TGTGCCAGCAGCCAACGTAGCCTCAGGGATGAAGCTTTCTTT	CASSQRSLRDEAFF
TRBV4-2	NA	few	TRBJ2-6	TGTGCCAGCAGCCAAGAGGTGTTGGGGGGCTTGGGGGCCAACGTCCTGACTTTC	CASSQEVLGGLGANVLTF
TRBV4-1	NA	NA	TRBJ2-7	TGCGCCAGCAGCCCGGCTTCTAGCGTCTACGAGCAGTACTTC	CASSPASSVYEQYF
TRBV27	NA	NA	TRBJ2-3	TGTGCCAGCAGTCGAATGGGCGGGGGCACAGATACGCAGTATTTT	CASSRMGGGTDTQYF
TRBV5-5	TRBD1	NA	TRBJ2-3	TGTGCCAGCAGCTTTTATCAGGGGGAAGATACGCAGTATTTT	CASSFYQGEDTQYF